Listed here is a single TCR beta chain. This sample is part of a study of control samples from healthy donors and cancer patients. The junction had 6 bases not matched to a gene; V was cut back by 0 bases and J by 6 bases. The length of the CDR3 is 16 residues. Germline V gene data show CDR1 as SGHRS and CDR2 as YFSETQ. TCRdb's table, derived via immunoSEQ multiplex PCR, lists solely in-frame clones and lacks some. Among some 410,000 clones, roughly 90% were seen once, and the ten largest hold about 6.3%. The V and J genes are TRBV5-1 and TRBJ1-6; 7 bases align to TRBD1. This clonotype was sampled from a man between 35 and 55 years old with head and neck cancer. The sequencing sample was made of PBMCs. DNA of the CDR3: TGCGCCAGCAGCTTGGAGGGGACAGCGATTAATTCACCCCTCCACTTT. This codes for CASSLEGTAINSPLHF.